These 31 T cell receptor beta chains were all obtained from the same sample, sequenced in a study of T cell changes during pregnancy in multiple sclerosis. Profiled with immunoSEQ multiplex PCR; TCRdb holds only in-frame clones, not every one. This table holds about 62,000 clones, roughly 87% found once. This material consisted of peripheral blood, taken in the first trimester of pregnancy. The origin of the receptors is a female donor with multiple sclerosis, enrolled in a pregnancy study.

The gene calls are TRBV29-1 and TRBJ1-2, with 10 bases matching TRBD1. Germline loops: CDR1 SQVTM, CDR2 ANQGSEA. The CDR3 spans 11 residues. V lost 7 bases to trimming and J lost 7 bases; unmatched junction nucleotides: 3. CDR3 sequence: CSAGTGVGYTF. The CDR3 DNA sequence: TGCAGCGCCGGGACAGGGGTTGGCTACACCTTC.

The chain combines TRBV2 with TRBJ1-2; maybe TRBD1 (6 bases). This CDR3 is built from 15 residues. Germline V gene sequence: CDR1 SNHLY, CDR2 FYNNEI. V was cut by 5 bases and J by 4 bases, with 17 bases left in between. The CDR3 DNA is TGTGCCAGCAGTAGTCAGGTGGACAGCACCTATGGCTACACCTTC. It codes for CASSSQVDSTYGYTF.

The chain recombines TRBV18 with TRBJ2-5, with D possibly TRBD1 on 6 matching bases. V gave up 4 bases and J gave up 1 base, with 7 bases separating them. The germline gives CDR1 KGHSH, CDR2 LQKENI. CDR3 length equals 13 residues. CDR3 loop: CASSQDSQETQYF. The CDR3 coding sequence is TGTGCCAGCTCACAGGACAGCCAAGAGACCCAGTACTTC.

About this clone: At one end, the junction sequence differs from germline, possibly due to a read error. The CDR3 loop is CASSLDRNSGNTIYF. In DNA, the CDR3 is TGTGCCAGCAGCCTAGACAGGAACTCTGGAAACACCATATATTTT. The chain links TRBV11-3 to TRBJ1-3; TRBD1 might be the D (6 bases). CDR1 and CDR2 (germline): SGHNT, YENEEA. The length of the CDR3 is 15 residues.

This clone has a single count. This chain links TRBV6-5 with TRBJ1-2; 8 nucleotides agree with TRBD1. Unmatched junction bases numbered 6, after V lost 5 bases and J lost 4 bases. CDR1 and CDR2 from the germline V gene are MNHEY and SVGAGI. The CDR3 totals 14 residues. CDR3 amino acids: CASSRGQGAYGYTF. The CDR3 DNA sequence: TGTGCCAGCAGTCGAGGACAGGGAGCCTATGGCTACACCTTC.

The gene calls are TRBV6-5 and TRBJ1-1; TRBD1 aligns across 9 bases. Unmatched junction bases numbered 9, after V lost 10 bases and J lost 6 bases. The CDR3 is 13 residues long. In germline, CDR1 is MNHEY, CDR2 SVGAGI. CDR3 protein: CATGRQGVSEAFF. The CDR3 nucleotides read TGTGCCACCGGACGACAGGGGGTTTCTGAAGCTTTCTTT.

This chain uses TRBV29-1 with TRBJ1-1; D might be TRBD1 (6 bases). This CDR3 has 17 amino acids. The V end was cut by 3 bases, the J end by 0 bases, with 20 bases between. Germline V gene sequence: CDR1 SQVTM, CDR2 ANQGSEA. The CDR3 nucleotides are TGCAGCGTTGATGGAGACCCCCAAACAGGGATGAACACTGAAGCTTTCTTT. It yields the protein CSVDGDPQTGMNTEAFF.

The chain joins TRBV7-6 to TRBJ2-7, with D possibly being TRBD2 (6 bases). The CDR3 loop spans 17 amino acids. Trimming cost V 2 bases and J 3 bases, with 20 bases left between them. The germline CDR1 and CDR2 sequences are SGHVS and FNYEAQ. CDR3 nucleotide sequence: TGTGCCAGCAGCTTAAAGGGAAGAGGGACTGATTACTACGAGCAGTACTTC. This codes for CASSLKGRGTDYYEQYF.

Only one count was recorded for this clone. CDR3: CASSRGTSGSAYEQYF. CDR3 sequence (DNA): TGTGCCAGCAGCCGAGGGACTAGCGGGTCGGCCTACGAGCAGTACTTC. V gene TRBV13 combines with J gene TRBJ2-7; 12 nucleotides align to TRBD2. This CDR3 is 16 amino acids long. In germline, CDR1 is PRHDT, CDR2 FYEKMQ (reference sequence). The J segment lost 2 bases and the V segment lost 5 bases, leaving 7 bases of the junction unmatched. Full variable domain (remainder filled in from reference TRBV13 and TRBJ2-7): AAGVIQSPRHLIKEKRETATLKCYPIPRHDTVYWYQQGPGQDPQFLISFYEKMQSDKGSIPDRFSAQQFSDYHSELNMSSLELGDSALYFCASSRGTSGSAYEQYFGPGTRLTVT.

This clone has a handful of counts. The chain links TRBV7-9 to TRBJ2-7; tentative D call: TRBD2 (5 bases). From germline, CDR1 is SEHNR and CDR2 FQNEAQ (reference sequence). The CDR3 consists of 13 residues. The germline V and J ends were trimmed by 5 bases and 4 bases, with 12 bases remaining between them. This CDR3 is CASSPRDAYEQYF. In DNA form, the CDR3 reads TGTGCCAGCAGCCCCCGGGATGCGTACGAGCAGTACTTC. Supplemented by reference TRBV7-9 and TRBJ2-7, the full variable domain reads DTGVSQNPRHKITKRGQNVTFRCDPISEHNRLYWYRQTLGQGPEFLTYFQNEAQLEKSRLLSDRFSAERPKGSFSTLEIQRTEQGDSAMYLCASSPRDAYEQYFGPGTRLTVT.

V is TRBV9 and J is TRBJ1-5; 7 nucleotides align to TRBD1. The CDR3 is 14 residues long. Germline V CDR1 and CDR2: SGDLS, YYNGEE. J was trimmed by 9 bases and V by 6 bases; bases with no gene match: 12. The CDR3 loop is CASTRDSSRGPQHF. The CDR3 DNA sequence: TGTGCCAGCACCCGGGACAGCTCGAGGGGGCCCCAGCATTTT.

The CDR3 here is CASSVGTGLDNEQFF. The CDR3 nucleotides are TGTGCCAGCAGCGTCGGGACAGGACTGGACAATGAGCAGTTCTTC. The rearrangement joins TRBV9 to TRBJ2-1; TRBD1 matches at 8 bases. The V segment lost 2 bases and the J segment 5 bases; nucleotides outside the gene matches: 6. The length of the CDR3 is 15 residues. Germline V gene sequence: CDR1 SGDLS, CDR2 YYNGEE.

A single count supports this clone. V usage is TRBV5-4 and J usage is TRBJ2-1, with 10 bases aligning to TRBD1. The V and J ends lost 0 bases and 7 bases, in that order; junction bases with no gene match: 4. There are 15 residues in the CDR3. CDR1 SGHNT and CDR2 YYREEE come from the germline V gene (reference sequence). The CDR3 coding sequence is TGTGCCAGCAGCTTGGAAGGGACAGGGGTAAATGAGCAGTTCTTC. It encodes CASSLEGTGVNEQFF. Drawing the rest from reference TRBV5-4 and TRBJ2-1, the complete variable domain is ETGVTQSPTHLIKTRGQQVTLRCSSQSGHNTVSWYQQALGQGPQFIFQYYREEENGRGNFPPRFSGLQFPNYSSELNVNALELDDSALYLCASSLEGTGVNEQFFGPGTRLTVL.

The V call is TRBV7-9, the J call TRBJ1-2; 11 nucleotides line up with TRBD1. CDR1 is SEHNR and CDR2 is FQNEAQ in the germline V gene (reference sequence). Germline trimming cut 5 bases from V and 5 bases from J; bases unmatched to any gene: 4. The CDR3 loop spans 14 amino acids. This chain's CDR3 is CASSQGTGGYGYTF. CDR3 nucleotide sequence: TGTGCCAGCAGCCAGGGGACAGGGGGTTATGGCTACACCTTC. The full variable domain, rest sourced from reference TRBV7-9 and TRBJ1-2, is DTGVSQNPRHKITKRGQNVTFRCDPISEHNRLYWYRQTLGQGPEFLTYFQNEAQLEKSRLLSDRFSAERPKGSFSTLEIQRTEQGDSAMYLCASSQGTGGYGYTFGSGTRLTVV.

CDR3 DNA sequence: TGTGCCAGCAGCGGCTGGAATCTAGCGGGAGTGTACGAGCAGTACTTC. Protein product: CASSGWNLAGVYEQYF. The chain joins TRBV11-2 to TRBJ2-7; TRBD2 agrees at 10 bases. CDR3 length equals 16 residues. In germline, CDR1 is SGHAT, CDR2 FQNNGV. Trimming removed 5 bases from V and 4 bases from J; junction bases left unmatched: 11. The full variable domain, rest sourced from reference TRBV11-2 and TRBJ2-7, is EAGVAQSPRYKIIEKRQSVAFWCNPISGHATLYWYQQILGQGPKLLIQFQNNGVVDDSQLPKDRFSAERLKGVDSTLKIQPAKLEDSAVYLCASSGWNLAGVYEQYFGPGTRLTVT.

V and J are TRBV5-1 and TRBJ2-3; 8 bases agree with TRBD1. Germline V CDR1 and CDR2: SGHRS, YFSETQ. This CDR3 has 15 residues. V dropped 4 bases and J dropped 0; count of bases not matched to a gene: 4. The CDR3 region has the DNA TGCGCCAGCAGCCTGGGACAGGTCAGCACAGATACGCAGTATTTT. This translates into CASSLGQVSTDTQYF.

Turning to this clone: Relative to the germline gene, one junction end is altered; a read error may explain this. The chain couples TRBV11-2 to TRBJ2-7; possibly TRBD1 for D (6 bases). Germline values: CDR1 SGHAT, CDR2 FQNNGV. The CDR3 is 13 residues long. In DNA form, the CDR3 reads TGTGCCACCAGCCTAGGGGGAGCCTACGAGCAGTACTTC. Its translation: CATSLGGAYEQYF.

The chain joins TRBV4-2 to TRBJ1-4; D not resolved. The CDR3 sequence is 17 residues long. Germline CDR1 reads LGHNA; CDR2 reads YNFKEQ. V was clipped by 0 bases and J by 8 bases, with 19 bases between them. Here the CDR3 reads CASSQDRVAERGEKLFF. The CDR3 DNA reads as TGTGCCAGCAGCCAAGATCGGGTAGCAGAACGGGGAGAAAAACTGTTTTTT.

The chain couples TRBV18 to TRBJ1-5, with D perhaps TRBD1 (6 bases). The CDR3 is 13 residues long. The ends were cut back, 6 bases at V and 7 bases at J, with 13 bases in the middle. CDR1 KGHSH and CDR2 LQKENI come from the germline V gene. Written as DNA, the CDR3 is TGTGCCAGCTCTTTAAAGGGGGAACAGCCCCAGCATTTT. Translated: CASSLKGEQPQHF. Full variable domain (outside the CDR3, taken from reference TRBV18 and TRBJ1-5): NAGVMQNPRHLVRRRGQEARLRCSPMKGHSHVYWYRQLPEEGLKFMVYLQKENIIDESGMPKERFSAEFPKEGPSILRIQQVVRGDSAAYFCASSLKGEQPQHFGDGTRLSIL.

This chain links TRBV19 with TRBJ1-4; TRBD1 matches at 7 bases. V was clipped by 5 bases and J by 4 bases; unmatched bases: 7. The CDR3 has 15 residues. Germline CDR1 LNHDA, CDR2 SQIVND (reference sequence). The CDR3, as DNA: TGTGCCAGTAGTCCGACAGGGTCACGTAATGAAAAACTGTTTTTT. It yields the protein CASSPTGSRNEKLFF.

The CDR3 here is CAWSVGGSSYNSPLHF. DNA of the CDR3: TGTGCCTGGAGTGTTGGTGGGAGCTCCTATAATTCACCCCTCCACTTT. This chain links TRBV30 with TRBJ1-6, with D unresolved. Deletions cut 0 bases from V and 0 bases from J, with 9 bases between. The CDR3 length is 16 residues. Germline V gene lookup returns CDR1 GTSNPN and CDR2 SVGIG (reference sequence).

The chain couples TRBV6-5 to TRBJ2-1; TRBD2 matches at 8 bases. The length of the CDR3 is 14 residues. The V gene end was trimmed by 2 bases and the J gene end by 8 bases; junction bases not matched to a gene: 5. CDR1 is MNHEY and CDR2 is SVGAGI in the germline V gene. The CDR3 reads CASSYEGLGDEQFF. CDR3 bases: TGTGCCAGCAGTTACGAGGGACTAGGGGATGAGCAGTTCTTC.

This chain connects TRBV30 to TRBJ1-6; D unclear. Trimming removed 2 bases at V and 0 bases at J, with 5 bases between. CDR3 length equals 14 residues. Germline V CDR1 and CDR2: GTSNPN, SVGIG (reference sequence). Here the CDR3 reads CAWSTSSYNSPLHF. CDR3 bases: TGTGCCTGGAGTACTAGCTCCTATAATTCACCCCTCCACTTT.

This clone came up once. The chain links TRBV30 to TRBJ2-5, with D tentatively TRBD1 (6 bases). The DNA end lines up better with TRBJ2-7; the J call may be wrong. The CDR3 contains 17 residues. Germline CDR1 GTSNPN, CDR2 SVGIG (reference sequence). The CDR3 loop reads CAWNKGRTGNLAYEQYF. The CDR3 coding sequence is TGTGCCTGGAATAAAGGACGAACAGGGAACTTAGCCTACGAGCAGTACTTC.

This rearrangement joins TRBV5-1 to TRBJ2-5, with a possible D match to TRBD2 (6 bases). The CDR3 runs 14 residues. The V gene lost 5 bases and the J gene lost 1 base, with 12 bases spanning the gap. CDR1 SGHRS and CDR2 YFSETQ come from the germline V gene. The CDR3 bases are TGCGCCAGCAGTCCAGGGAGGTTCCAAGAGACCCAGTACTTC. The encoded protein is CASSPGRFQETQYF.

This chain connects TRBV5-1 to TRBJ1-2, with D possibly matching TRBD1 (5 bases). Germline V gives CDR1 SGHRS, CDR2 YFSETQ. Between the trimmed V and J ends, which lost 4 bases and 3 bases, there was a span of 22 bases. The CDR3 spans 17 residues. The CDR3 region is CASSVTSGYSGDYGYTF. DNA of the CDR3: TGCGCCAGCAGCGTGACATCGGGGTACTCGGGGGACTATGGCTACACCTTC. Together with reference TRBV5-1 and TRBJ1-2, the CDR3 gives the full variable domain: KAGVTQTPRYLIKTRGQQVTLSCSPISGHRSVSWYQQTPGQGLQFLFEYFSETQRNKGNFPGRFSGRQFSNSRSEMNVSTLELGDSALYLCASSVTSGYSGDYGYTFGSGTRLTVV.

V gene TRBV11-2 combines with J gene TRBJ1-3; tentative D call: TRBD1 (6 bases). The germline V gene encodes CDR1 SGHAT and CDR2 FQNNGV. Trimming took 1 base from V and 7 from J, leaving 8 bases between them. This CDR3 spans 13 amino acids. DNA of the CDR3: TGTGCCAGCAGCTTAGGTACAGGGAACACCATATATTTT. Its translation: CASSLGTGNTIYF.

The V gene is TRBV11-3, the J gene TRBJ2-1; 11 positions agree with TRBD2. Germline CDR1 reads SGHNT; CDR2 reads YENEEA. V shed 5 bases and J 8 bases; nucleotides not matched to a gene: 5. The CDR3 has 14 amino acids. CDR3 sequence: CASSVLAGEDEQFF. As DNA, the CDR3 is TGTGCCAGCAGCGTACTAGCGGGAGAGGATGAGCAGTTCTTC.

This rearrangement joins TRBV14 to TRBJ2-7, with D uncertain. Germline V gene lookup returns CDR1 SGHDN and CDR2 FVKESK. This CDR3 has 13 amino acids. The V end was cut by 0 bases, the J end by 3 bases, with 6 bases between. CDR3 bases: TGTGCCAGCAGCCAAGATTACAGCTACGAGCAGTACTTC. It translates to CASSQDYSYEQYF.

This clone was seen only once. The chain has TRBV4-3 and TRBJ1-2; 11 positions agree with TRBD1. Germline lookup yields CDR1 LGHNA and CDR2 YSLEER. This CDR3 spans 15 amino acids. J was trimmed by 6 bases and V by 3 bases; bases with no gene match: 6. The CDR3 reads CASSQAGTGGDGYTF. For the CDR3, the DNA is TGCGCCAGCAGCCAGGCCGGGACAGGGGGTGATGGCTACACCTTC.

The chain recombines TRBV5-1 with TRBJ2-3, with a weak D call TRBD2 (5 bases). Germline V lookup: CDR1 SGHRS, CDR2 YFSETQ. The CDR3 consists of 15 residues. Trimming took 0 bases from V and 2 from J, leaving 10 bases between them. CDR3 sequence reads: CASSLASGLTDTQYF. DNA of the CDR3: TGCGCCAGCAGCTTGGCCAGCGGCCTCACAGATACGCAGTATTTT.